This TCR beta chain was recorded in a study of T-cell memory formation after mild COVID-19. Trimming stripped 2 bases from V and 1 base from J, with 8 bases between. Germline V gene sequence: CDR1 MNHEY, CDR2 SMNVEV (reference sequence). The CDR3 contains 14 residues. TCRdb redid the calling of the 5' RACE reads with MiXCR, one entry per CDR3 protein. The sample consists of under 450,000 distinct CDR3 sequences, roughly 14% of them appearing once. The rearrangement joins TRBV27 to TRBJ1-1; D is unresolved. The specimen was PBMCs or a T cell subset sorted from them (not recorded which). The clonotype originates from a man aged 18-30 years who had mild COVID-19 (a few samples of this study predate the infection). Cell type and time point are not known. The CDR3 region has the DNA TGTGCCAGCAGTTTAGTGTGGGGGAACACTGAAGCTTTCTTT. This sequence encodes CASSLVWGNTEAFF.